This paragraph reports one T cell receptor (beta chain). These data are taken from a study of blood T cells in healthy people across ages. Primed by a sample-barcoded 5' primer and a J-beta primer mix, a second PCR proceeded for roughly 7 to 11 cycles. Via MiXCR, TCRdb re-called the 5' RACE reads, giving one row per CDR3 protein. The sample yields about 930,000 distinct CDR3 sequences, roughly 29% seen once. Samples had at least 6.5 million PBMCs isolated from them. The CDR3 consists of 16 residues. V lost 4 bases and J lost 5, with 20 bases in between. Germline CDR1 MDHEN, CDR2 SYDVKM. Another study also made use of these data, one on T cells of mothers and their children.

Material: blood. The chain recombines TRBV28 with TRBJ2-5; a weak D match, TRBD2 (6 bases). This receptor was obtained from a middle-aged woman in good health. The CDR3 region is CASSSPHRIGGETQYF. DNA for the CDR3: TGTGCCAGCAGTTCCCCCCACCGGATCGGAGGGGAGACCCAGTACTTC.